What follows are 27 T cell receptor beta chains derived from one specimen sequenced in a study of blood T cell repertoires in COVID-19. Assay used: immunoSEQ multiplex PCR; TCRdb lists only in-frame clones, some missing. The repertoire consists of under 200,000 clones, with roughly 89% occurring once and the leading ten covering approximately 3.3%. Input material: peripheral blood. The receptor set was obtained from a man younger than 35 with active or convalescent COVID-19.

The V and J genes are TRBV11-2 and TRBJ1-2, with D hard to call. V was clipped by 6 bases and J by 2 bases, with 16 bases between them. The CDR3 totals 15 residues. The germline CDR1 and CDR2 sequences are SGHAT and FQNNGV. The CDR3, as DNA: TGTGCCAGCAGGAGATCTGGAGAGGGCAACTATGGCTACACCTTC. It codes for CASRRSGEGNYGYTF. Supplemented by reference TRBV11-2 and TRBJ1-2, the full variable domain reads EAGVAQSPRYKIIEKRQSVAFWCNPISGHATLYWYQQILGQGPKLLIQFQNNGVVDDSQLPKDRFSAERLKGVDSTLKIQPAKLEDSAVYLCASRRSGEGNYGYTFGSGTRLTVV.

V gene TRBV7-9 combines with J gene TRBJ1-4, with TRBD1 identical over 11 bases. Germline CDR1 SEHNR, CDR2 FQNEAQ (reference sequence). There are 14 residues in the CDR3. V was pared by 2 bases and J by 9 bases, with 2 bases of the junction left unmatched. CDR3: CASSLRDRGKKLFF. The CDR3 nucleotides are TGTGCCAGCAGCTTACGGGACAGGGGGAAAAAACTGTTTTTT.

The chain employs TRBV6-5 and TRBJ1-2, with D possibly being TRBD1 (5 bases). Germline CDR1 is MNHEY and CDR2 is SVGAGI. The CDR3 totals 14 residues. The ends were cut back, 2 bases at V and 3 bases at J, with 10 bases in the middle. The CDR3 DNA follows: TGTGCCAGCAGTTACGGGGGGGTGGACTATGGCTACACCTTC. Translation gives CASSYGGVDYGYTF.

The genes are TRBV7-2 and TRBJ1-2; D is uncertain. Trimming removed 2 bases from V and 2 bases from J, with 9 bases in between. CDR3 length: 14 residues. In germline, CDR1 is SGHTA, CDR2 FQGNSA. The CDR3 DNA reads as TGTGCCAGCAGCTTATCGACGGGGAACTATGGCTACACCTTC. Its translation: CASSLSTGNYGYTF. Drawing the rest from reference TRBV7-2 and TRBJ1-2, the complete variable domain is GAGVSQSPSNKVTEKGKDVELRCDPISGHTALYWYRQSLGQGLEFLIYFQGNSAPDKSGLPSDRFSAERTGGSVSTLTIQRTQQEDSAVYLCASSLSTGNYGYTFGSGTRLTVV.

The chain combines TRBV7-9 with TRBJ2-1; no clear D. Germline CDR1 and CDR2: SEHNR and FQNEAQ (reference sequence). The CDR3 has 14 amino acids. The V end lost 5 bases, the J end lost 1 base, and 9 bases lay between the germline ends. CDR3 loop: CASSVTGSYNEQFF. CDR3 coding DNA: TGTGCCAGCAGCGTAACCGGGTCCTACAATGAGCAGTTCTTC.

J is TRBJ2-7 and V is TRBV6-6, with no clear D. The germline V gene has CDR1 MNHNY and CDR2 SVGAGI (reference sequence). Trimming shortened V by 5 bases and J by 3 bases, and 8 bases separated the two germline ends. The CDR3 is 12 residues long. Here the CDR3 reads CASSITNYEQYF. In DNA, the CDR3 is TGTGCCAGCAGTATCACTAACTACGAGCAGTACTTC.

This clone was seen a few times. This rearrangement joins TRBV24-1 to TRBJ1-1; unclear D gene. Trimming cost V 7 bases and J 0 bases, with 8 bases left between them. This CDR3 contains 13 residues. Per the germline V gene, CDR1 is KGHDR and CDR2 is SFDVKD. CDR3 in DNA: TGTGCCACCAGGGCACCCCTGAACACTGAAGCTTTCTTT. It specifies CATRAPLNTEAFF.

This chain joins TRBV27 and TRBJ2-1; 14 nucleotides line up with TRBD2. J was trimmed by 12 bases and V by 5 bases; bases with no gene match: 15. Germline CDR1 reads MNHEY; CDR2 reads SMNVEV (reference sequence). The CDR3 extends over 17 amino acids. The CDR3 region has the DNA TGTGCCAGCAGTCACAGACTAGCGGGAGGGCCTGAGAACGTGCAGTTCTTC. Protein: CASSHRLAGGPENVQFF.

V usage is TRBV5-1 and J usage is TRBJ2-7, with no clear D. CDR1 is SGHRS and CDR2 is YFSETQ in the germline V gene. V was pared by 4 bases and J by 1 base, with 9 bases between. The CDR3 consists of 13 residues. The DNA of the CDR3 is TGCGCCAGCAGCCTATCCCCTTCCTACGAGCAGTACGTC. Amino acids: CASSLSPSYEQYV.

This chain connects TRBV7-9 to TRBJ2-3; 10 nucleotides align to TRBD2. This CDR3 region has 16 residues. The junction had 14 bases not matched to a gene; V was cut back by 8 bases and J by 6 bases. Germline values: CDR1 SEHNR, CDR2 FQNEAQ (reference sequence). This CDR3 is CASRDLLAGSGDTQYF. The CDR3 nucleotides are TGTGCCAGCCGAGATCTACTAGCGGGGTCCGGGGATACGCAGTATTTT.

The V gene is TRBV27, the J gene TRBJ2-1; 12 bases align to TRBD1. The V gene end was trimmed by 6 bases and the J gene end by 8 bases; junction bases not matched to a gene: 11. The CDR3 sequence is 16 residues long. CDR1 and CDR2 from the germline V gene are MNHEY and SMNVEV (reference sequence). The DNA of the CDR3 is TGTGCCAGCAGCCAGTACCGGGACAGGGGGCTGGATGAGCAGTTCTTC. Amino acids: CASSQYRDRGLDEQFF.

The gene calls are TRBV19 and TRBJ2-5, with D possibly matching TRBD2 (6 bases). The CDR3 is made up of 14 amino acids. V lost 2 bases and J lost 5, with 12 bases in between. CDR1 and CDR2 from the germline V gene are LNHDA and SQIVND (reference sequence). CDR3 in amino acids: CASSIRRDTETQYF. The CDR3 nucleotides are TGTGCCAGTAGTATAAGGCGGGATACCGAGACCCAGTACTTC.

The rearrangement uses TRBV6-5 and TRBJ2-7, with 8 bases fitting TRBD2. Trimming at V came to 6 bases and at J to 4 bases, leaving 11 bases not matched to a gene. The CDR3 runs to 15 residues. Germline lookup yields CDR1 MNHEY and CDR2 SVGAGI. CDR3 DNA sequence: TGTGCCAGCAGCTCCCCGGGTCTAGCGGGTTACGAGCAGTACTTC. As protein: CASSSPGLAGYEQYF.

The chain recombines TRBV7-6 with TRBJ1-6; no clear D. Germline V gene lookup returns CDR1 SGHVS and CDR2 FNYEAQ. The CDR3 runs 15 residues. Between the trimmed V and J ends, which lost 1 base and 10 bases, there was a span of 14 bases. CDR3 DNA sequence: TGTGCCAGCAGCTTAGGTTCGGGTTTGGAGTCACCCCTCCACTTT. It specifies CASSLGSGLESPLHF.

This rearrangement joins TRBV9 to TRBJ2-1; 7 nucleotides line up with TRBD2. CDR3 size: 14 residues. Per germline, CDR1 SGDLS and CDR2 YYNGEE. V gave up 6 bases and J gave up 6 bases; unmatched junction bases: 9. The CDR3: CASNRLAGPNEQFF. CDR3 DNA sequence: TGTGCCAGCAACCGATTAGCGGGCCCCAATGAGCAGTTCTTC.

The V and J genes are TRBV27 and TRBJ1-1, with unresolved D. The germline V gene has CDR1 MNHEY and CDR2 SMNVEV (reference sequence). The CDR3 has 10 residues. Here the CDR3 DNA reads TGTGGGTACGGCGGGACTGAAGCTTTCTTT. Translation: CGYGGTEAFF.

The V gene is TRBV12-3 or TRBV12-4, the J gene TRBJ1-4, with a tentative D call TRBD1 (5 bases). CDR3 length equals 13 residues. Trimming cost V 6 bases and J 6 bases, with 11 bases left between them. In DNA form, the CDR3 reads TGTGCCAGCAGCCGGGGACTCGATGAAAAACTGTTTTTT. Its protein is CASSRGLDEKLFF.

The CDR3 DNA follows: TGTGCCAGCAGCCTACACGGGACACAAAATGAAAAACTGTTTTTT. This encodes CASSLHGTQNEKLFF. This chain joins TRBV7-8 and TRBJ1-4; TRBD1 is a possible D gene (6 bases). There are 15 residues in the CDR3. Germline V gene sequence: CDR1 SGHVS, CDR2 FQNEAQ. V was trimmed by 5 bases and J by 5 bases, leaving 15 bases between them.

The table lists this clone with a count of one. The chain recombines TRBV6-5 with TRBJ2-5; D is undetermined. V dropped 6 bases and J dropped 1 base, with 9 bases sitting between them. CDR3 length: 13 residues. The germline gives CDR1 MNHEY, CDR2 SVGAGI. The CDR3: CASSPRVQETQYF. The CDR3 nucleotides are TGTGCCAGCAGCCCCCGGGTCCAAGAGACCCAGTACTTC.

V gene TRBV5-5 combines with J gene TRBJ1-5, with D uncertain. The V gene's germline CDR1 is SGHKS and CDR2 YYEKEE (reference sequence). The ends were cut back, 1 base at V and 3 bases at J, with 8 bases in the middle. There are 14 residues in the CDR3. The CDR3 DNA follows: TGTGCCAGCAGCTTGTTACAGTCCAATCAGCCCCAGCATTTT. It encodes CASSLLQSNQPQHF.

J is TRBJ1-2 and V is TRBV19; D remains unclear. The CDR3 covers 14 residues. The V and J ends lost 3 bases and 4 bases respectively, with 12 bases between them. Germline-derived CDR1 and CDR2 are LNHDA and SQIVND (reference sequence). CDR3: CASSMRPGGYGYTF. The CDR3 DNA follows: TGTGCCAGTAGTATGCGCCCAGGTGGCTATGGCTACACCTTC.

The genes are TRBV30 and TRBJ2-7; D might be TRBD1 (5 bases). Trimming removed 0 bases at V and 1 base at J, with 7 bases between. Germline values: CDR1 GTSNPN, CDR2 SVGIG (reference sequence). The CDR3 has 13 residues. The CDR3 DNA reads TGTGCCTGGAGTGTTCGACAGTCCTACGAGCAGTACTTC. It yields the protein CAWSVRQSYEQYF.

The chain recombines TRBV19 with TRBJ2-2; unclear D gene. Germline V gene sequence: CDR1 LNHDA, CDR2 SQIVND (reference sequence). This CDR3 spans 14 amino acids. The V and J ends lost 8 bases and 5 bases respectively, with 15 bases between them. The CDR3 DNA reads as TGTGCCAGTGCCGCGCGGCCTGGGACCGGGGAGCTGTTTTTT. Its protein is CASAARPGTGELFF.

V gene TRBV11-2 combines with J gene TRBJ1-1; tentative D call: TRBD1 (6 bases). Germline CDR1 SGHAT, CDR2 FQNNGV. This CDR3 has 13 amino acids. V shed 4 bases and J shed 2 bases, with 8 bases lying between them. CDR3 coding DNA: TGTGCCAGCAGCTCGGACAGTAACACTGAAGCTTTCTTT. It specifies CASSSDSNTEAFF.

V gene TRBV6-2 or TRBV6-3 combines with J gene TRBJ1-5; no clear D gene. With 0 bases removed from V and 2 bases from J, the gap between germline ends came to 11 bases. The germline V gene encodes CDR1 MNHEY and CDR2 SVGEGT. The CDR3 spans 16 residues. This CDR3 reads CASSYSTGRGNQPQHF. The DNA of the CDR3 is TGTGCCAGCAGTTACTCTACGGGAAGAGGCAATCAGCCCCAGCATTTT.

The rearrangement uses TRBV4-1 and TRBJ2-5, with D maybe TRBD1 (5 bases). Germline lookup yields CDR1 MGHRA and CDR2 YSYEKL. Trimming removed 5 bases from V and 2 bases from J, with 9 bases in between. The CDR3 covers 13 residues. The CDR3 region is CASSFQGQETQYF. The CDR3 DNA reads TGCGCCAGCAGCTTCCAGGGTCAAGAGACCCAGTACTTC.

This clone was seen a handful of times. The rearrangement links TRBV2 to TRBJ1-5; D remains ambiguous. CDR1 is SNHLY and CDR2 is FYNNEI in the germline V gene. The V gene lost 11 bases and the J gene lost 2 bases, with 22 bases spanning the gap. The CDR3 has 16 residues. The CDR3 DNA sequence: TGTGCCTCAGGCGGTCCCCTGAGCGGCGGCAATCAGCCCCAGCATTTT. Translating gives CASGGPLSGGNQPQHF.